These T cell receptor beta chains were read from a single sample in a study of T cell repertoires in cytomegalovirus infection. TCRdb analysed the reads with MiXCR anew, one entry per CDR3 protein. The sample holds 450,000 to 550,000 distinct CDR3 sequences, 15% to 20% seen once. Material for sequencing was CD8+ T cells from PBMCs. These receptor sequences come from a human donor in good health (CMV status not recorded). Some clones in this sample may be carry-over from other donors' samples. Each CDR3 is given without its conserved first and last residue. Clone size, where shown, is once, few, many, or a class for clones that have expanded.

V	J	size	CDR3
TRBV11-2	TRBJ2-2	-	ASSFGRWGTGELF
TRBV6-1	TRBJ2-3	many	ASRRLAGQIGTDTQY
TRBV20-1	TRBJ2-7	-	SAKGDSYEQY
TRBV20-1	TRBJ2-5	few	SAEPGLAGVVQETQY
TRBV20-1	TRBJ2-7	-	SASEGRSSYEQY
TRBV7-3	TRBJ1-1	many	ASRAEGGTEAF
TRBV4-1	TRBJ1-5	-	ASSQFEGRGVQPQH
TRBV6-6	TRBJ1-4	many	ASSYSFNPESEKLF
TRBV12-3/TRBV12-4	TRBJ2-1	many	ATMGAAGEQF
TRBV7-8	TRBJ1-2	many	ASSSRDRGAHT
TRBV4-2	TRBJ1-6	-	ASSQDSGTSLISPLH
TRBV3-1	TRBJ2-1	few	ASSPQLAGGQTNEQF
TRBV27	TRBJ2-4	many	ASSFSAKNIQY
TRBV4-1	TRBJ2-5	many	ASSQEGSRYQETQY
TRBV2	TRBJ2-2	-	ASNLNWTSVTGELF
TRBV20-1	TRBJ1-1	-	SARGGQVNTEAF
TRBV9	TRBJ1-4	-	ASTPTAATNEKLF
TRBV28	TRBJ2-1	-	ASSLGLSVSYNEQF
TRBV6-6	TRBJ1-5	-	ASSLTGGQPQH
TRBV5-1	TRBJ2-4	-	ASKGESLAKNIQY
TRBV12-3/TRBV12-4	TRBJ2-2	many	ASQRGDTGELF
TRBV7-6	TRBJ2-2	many	ASSSGETESYTGELF
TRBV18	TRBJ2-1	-	ASSPSGTGGYEQF
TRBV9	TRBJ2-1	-	ASSVGASNEQF
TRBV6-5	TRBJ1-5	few	ASSYSRGGRPQH
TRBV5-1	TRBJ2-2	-	ASSLPRYTGELF
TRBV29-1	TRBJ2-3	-	SVDTSGKSDTQY